This paragraph reports one T cell receptor (beta chain). As yet, its antigen is unknown. These data originate in a study of T cells after yellow fever vaccination. On the study more broadly: Fractions with few cells were prepared using SMART-Seq v4 Ultra Low Input. Points from the study as a whole: Peaking on day 5 versus 15, the secondary response was faster but weaker. Few clonotypes appeared in both CD4 and CD8 compartments.

The TCR cDNA carried a universal primer site and UMIs from 5'RACE template switching. TCRdb itself ran the 5' RACE reads through MiXCR, one entry per CDR3 protein. The table records 250,000 to 350,000 distinct CDR3 sequences, 8.7% of them present only once. The germline CDR1 and CDR2 sequences are SGHDT and YYEEEE. The CDR3 length is 12 residues. Trimming took off 0 bases at V and 8 bases at J, with 7 bases between the two ends. The chain recombines TRBV5-6 with TRBJ2-3; no reliable D call. The TCR was taken from a young man who received the YFV17D yellow fever vaccine. The sequences come from CD4+ T cells sorted from PBMCs, collected 5 days after the yellow fever booster vaccination. The CDR3 loop is CASSLGHSTQYF. CDR3 DNA: TGTGCCAGCAGCTTGGGCCACAGTACGCAGTATTTT.